This TCR beta chain originates from a study of cytomegalovirus exposure and HLA in healthy donors. Study-wide findings and caveats: Of the V segments, some could not be distinguished, including TRBV6-2 and TRBV6-3, and were excluded. For presence/absence analyses, sequencing depth was assumed to be roughly uniform across donors.

For this clone: The antigen is not known.

Trimming cost V 6 bases and J 5 bases, with 10 bases left between them. The CDR3 totals 12 residues. In germline, CDR1 is MNHEY, CDR2 SVGAGI. The primer mix had 60 Vbeta and 13 Jbeta primers. Authors' analysis steps: Later analysis identified 65 million to 80 million unique TCR beta chains, about 12 million shared. Here immunoSEQ multiplex PCR was the method, and the copy in TCRdb shows in-frame clones only, minus some. From that table come the V and J calls and clone size; the DNA was used to work out D and trimming. The sample yields about 150,000 clones, approximately 80% seen once. Material: PBMCs. The chain links TRBV6-5 to TRBJ2-5; D is unresolved. This clonotype originated in a man aged 25-45 years in good health and CMV-seropositive. CDR3 sequence reads: CASSRSPETQYF. In DNA form, the CDR3 reads TGTGCCAGCAGCCGGAGCCCGGAGACCCAGTACTTC.